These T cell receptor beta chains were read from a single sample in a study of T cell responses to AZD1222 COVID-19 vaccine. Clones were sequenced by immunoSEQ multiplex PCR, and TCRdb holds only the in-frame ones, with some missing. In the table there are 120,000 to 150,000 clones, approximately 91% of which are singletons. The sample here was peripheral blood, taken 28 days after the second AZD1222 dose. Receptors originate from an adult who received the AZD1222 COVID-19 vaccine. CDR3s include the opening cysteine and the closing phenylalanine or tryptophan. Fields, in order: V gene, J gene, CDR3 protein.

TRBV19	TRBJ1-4	CASTMGLTGGHEKLFF
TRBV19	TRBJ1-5	CASSIQQGIGQPQHF
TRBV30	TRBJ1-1	CAWASWTEAFF
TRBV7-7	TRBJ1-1	CASSLSQNTEAFF
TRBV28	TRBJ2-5	CASSKQRRSEETQYF
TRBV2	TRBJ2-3	CAVTVGPTDTQYF
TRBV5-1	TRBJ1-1	CASSLGRGDTEAFF
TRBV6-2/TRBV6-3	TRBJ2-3	CASSPPGTTDTQYF
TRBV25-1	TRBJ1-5	CASSENGASNQPQHF
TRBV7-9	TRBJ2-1	CASSFGTGEQFF
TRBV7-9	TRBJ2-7	CASSGDFTSSYEQYF
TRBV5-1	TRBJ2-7	CASSLQGTSYEQYF
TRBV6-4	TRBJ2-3	CASSDSAGTSTDTQYF
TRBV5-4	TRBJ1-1	CASSLGHQNTEAFF
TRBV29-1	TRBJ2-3	CSVTGLNTDTQYF
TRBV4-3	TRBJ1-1	CASSQLDRTGAFF
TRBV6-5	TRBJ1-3	CASSRGNGNTIYF
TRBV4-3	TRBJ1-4	CASSQVLGTNEKLFF
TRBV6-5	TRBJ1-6	CATQGSSYNSPLHF
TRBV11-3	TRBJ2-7	CASSPGRPSGYEQYF
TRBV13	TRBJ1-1	CASSLGDSPVKTEAFF
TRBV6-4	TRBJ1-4	CASSASGQARNEKLFF
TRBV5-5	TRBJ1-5	CASSLEGVGQPQHF
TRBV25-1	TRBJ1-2	CASGGNYGYTF
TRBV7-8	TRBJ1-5	CASSLNEQSNQPQHF
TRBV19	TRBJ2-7	CASRQTSGNSEQYF
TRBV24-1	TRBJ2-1	CATPRGLAVYNEQFF
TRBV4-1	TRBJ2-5	CASSQTGPQETQYF
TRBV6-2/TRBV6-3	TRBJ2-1	CASSYSGLAPNEQFF
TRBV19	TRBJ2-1	CASSISEGGWHEQFF
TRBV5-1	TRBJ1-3	CASSLDQPGTIYF
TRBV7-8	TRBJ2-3	CASSLTGFTDTQYF